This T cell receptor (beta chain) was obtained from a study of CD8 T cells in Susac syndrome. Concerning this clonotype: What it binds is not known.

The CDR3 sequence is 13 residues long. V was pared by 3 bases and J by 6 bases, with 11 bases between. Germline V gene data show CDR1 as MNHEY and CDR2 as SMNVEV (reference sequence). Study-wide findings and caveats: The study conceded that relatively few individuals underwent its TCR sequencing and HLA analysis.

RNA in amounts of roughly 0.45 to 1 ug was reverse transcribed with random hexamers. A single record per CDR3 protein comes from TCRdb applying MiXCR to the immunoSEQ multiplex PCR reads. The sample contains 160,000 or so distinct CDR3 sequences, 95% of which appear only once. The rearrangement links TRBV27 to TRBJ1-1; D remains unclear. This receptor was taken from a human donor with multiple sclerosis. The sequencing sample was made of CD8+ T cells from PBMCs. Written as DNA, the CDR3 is TGTGCCAGCAGTTTGACCGTCAGGTCTGAAGCTTTCTTT. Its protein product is CASSLTVRSEAFF.